This TCR beta chain is from a study of cytomegalovirus exposure and HLA in healthy donors. Study findings and constraints: Most subjects' HLA-A and HLA-B alleles were reportedly predicted from TCR beta sequences.

As regards this clone: Its antigen remains unknown.

The CDR3 loop spans 15 amino acids. V lost 5 bases and J 5 bases, leaving 18 bases between the germline ends. Germline CDR1 reads LNHNV; CDR2 reads YYDKDF (reference sequence). It was with 60 Vbeta and 13 Jbeta primers that the PCR ran. Method: immunoSEQ multiplex PCR; TCRdb's copy keeps in-frame clones and lacks some. The sample lists about 200,000 clones; around four fifths were seen once. The chain employs TRBV15 and TRBJ2-5; no definite D call. Sequenced sample: PBMCs. This receptor was taken from a boy between 2 and 10 years old in good health and CMV-seronegative. The CDR3 bases are TGTGCCACCAGCCGACGACCTACCCTCGGGGAGACCCAGTACTTC. Its protein is CATSRRPTLGETQYF.